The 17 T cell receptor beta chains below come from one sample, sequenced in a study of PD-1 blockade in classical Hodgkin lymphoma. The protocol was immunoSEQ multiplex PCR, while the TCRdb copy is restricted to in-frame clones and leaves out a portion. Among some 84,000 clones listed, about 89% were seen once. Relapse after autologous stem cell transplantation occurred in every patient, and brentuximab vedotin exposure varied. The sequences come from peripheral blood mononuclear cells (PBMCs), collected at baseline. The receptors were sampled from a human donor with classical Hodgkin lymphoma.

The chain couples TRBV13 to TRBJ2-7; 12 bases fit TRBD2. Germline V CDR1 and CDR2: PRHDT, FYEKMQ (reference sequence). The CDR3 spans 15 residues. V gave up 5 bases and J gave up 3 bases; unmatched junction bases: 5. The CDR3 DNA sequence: TGTGCCAGCAGCCAGCGGACTAGCGGGGACTACGAGCAGTACTTC. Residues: CASSQRTSGDYEQYF.

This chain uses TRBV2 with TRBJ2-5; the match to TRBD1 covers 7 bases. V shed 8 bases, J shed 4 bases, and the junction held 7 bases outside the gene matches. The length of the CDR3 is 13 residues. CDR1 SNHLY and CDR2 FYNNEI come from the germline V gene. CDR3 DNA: TGTGCCAGCCGGCAGGGGGTCGGAGAGACCCAGTACTTC. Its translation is CASRQGVGETQYF. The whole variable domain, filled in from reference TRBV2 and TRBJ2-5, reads EPEVTQTPSHQVTQMGQEVILRCVPISNHLYFYWYRQILGQKVEFLVSFYNNEISEKSEIFDDQFSVERPDGSNFTLKIRSTKLEDSAMYFCASRQGVGETQYFGPGTRLLVL.

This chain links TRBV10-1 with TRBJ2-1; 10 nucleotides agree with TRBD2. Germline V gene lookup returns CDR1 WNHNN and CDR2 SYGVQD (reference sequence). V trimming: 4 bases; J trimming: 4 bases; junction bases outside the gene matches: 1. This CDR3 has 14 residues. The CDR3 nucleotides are TGCGCCAGCAGTGCTAGCGGGAGTTACAATGAGCAGTTCTTC. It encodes CASSASGSYNEQFF.

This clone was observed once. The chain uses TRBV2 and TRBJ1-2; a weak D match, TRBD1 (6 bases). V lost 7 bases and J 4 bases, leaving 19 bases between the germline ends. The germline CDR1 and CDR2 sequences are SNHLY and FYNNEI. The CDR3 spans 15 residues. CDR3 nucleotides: TGTGCCAGCACAACGGGGGCCACTGCTACCTATGGCTACACCTTC. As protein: CASTTGATATYGYTF. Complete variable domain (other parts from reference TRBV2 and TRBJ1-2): EPEVTQTPSHQVTQMGQEVILRCVPISNHLYFYWYRQILGQKVEFLVSFYNNEISEKSEIFDDQFSVERPDGSNFTLKIRSTKLEDSAMYFCASTTGATATYGYTFGSGTRLTVV.

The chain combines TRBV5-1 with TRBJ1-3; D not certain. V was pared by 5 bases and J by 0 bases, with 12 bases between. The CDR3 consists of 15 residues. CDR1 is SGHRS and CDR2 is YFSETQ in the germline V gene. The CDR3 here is CASRNNAHSGNTIYF. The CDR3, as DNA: TGCGCCAGCAGAAATAACGCCCACTCTGGAAACACCATATATTTT.

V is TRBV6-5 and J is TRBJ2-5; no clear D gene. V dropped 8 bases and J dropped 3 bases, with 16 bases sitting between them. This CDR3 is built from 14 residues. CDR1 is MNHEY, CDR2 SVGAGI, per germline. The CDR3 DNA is TGTGCCAGCCCGGAAGGACCTCATGAAGAGACCCAGTACTTC. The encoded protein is CASPEGPHEETQYF.

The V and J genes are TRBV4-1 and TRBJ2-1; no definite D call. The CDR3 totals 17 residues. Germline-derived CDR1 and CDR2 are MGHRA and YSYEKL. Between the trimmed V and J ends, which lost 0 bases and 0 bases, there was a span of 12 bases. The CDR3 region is CASSQEPTPGSYNEQFF. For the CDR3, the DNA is TGCGCCAGCAGCCAAGAGCCGACCCCGGGCTCCTACAATGAGCAGTTCTTC.

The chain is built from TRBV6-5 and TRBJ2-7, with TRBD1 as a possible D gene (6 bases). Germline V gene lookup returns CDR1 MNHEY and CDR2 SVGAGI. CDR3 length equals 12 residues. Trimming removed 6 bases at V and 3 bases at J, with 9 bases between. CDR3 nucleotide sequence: TGTGCCAGCAGCCAAGGGGGCTACGAGCAGTACTTC. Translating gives CASSQGGYEQYF.

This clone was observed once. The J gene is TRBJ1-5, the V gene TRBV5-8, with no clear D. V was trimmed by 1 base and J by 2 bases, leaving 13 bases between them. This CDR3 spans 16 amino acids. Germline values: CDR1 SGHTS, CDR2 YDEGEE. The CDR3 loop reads CASSLWGRGGNQPQHF. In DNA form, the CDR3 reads TGTGCCAGCAGCTTGTGGGGAAGAGGTGGCAATCAGCCCCAGCATTTT.

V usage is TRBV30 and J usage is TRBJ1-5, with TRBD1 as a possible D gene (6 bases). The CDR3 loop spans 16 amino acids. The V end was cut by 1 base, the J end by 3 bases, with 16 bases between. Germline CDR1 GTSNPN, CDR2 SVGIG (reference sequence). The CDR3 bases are TGTGCCTGGAGTGGGGGGGCAGGTCCATTCAATCAGCCCCAGCATTTT. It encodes CAWSGGAGPFNQPQHF.

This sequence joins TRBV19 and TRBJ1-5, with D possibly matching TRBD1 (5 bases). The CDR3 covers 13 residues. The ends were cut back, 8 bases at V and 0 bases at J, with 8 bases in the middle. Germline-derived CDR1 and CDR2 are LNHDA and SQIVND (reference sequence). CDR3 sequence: CASGGTSNQPQHF. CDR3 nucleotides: TGTGCCAGTGGGGGGACTAGCAATCAGCCCCAGCATTTT.

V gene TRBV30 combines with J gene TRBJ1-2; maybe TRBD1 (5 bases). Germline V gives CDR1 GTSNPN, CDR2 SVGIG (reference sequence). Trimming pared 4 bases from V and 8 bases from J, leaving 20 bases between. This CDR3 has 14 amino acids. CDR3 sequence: CAWKFLVGVRGYTF. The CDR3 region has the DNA TGTGCCTGGAAATTCTTGGTGGGGGTAAGGGGCTACACCTTC.

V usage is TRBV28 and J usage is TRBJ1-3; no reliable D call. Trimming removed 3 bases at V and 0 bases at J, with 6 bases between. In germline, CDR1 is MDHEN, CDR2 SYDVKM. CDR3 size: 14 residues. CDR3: CASSFMSSGNTIYF. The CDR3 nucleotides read TGTGCCAGCAGTTTTATGAGCTCTGGAAACACCATATATTTT. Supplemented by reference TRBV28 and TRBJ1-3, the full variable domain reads DVKVTQSSRYLVKRTGEKVFLECVQDMDHENMFWYRQDPGLGLRLIYFSYDVKMKEKGDIPEGYSVSREKKERFSLILESASTNQTSMYLCASSFMSSGNTIYFGEGSWLTVV.

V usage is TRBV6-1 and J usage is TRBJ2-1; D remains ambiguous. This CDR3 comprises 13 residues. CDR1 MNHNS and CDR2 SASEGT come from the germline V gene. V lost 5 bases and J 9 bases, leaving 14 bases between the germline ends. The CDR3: CASSLQVGSEQFF. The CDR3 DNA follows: TGTGCCAGCAGTCTCCAGGTGGGGTCTGAGCAGTTCTTC.

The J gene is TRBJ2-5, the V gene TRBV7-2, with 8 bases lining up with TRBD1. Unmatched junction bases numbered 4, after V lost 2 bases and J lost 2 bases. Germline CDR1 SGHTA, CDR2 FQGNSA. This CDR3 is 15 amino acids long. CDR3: CASSLSQGVQETQYF. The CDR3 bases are TGTGCCAGCAGCTTATCACAGGGGGTTCAAGAGACCCAGTACTTC.

The CDR3 protein is CASSRAGGTYTEAFF. The CDR3 DNA reads as TGTGCCAGCAGCCGGGCGGGGGGGACGTACACTGAAGCTTTCTTT. This chain joins TRBV4-2 and TRBJ1-1; possible D gene TRBD1, 5 bases. CDR1 LGHNA and CDR2 YNFKEQ come from the germline V gene. The germline V and J ends were trimmed by 4 bases and 3 bases, with 15 bases remaining between them. The CDR3 contains 15 residues.

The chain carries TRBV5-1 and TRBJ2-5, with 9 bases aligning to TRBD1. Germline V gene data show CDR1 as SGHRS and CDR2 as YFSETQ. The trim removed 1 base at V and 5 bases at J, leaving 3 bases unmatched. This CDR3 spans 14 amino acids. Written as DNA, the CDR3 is TGCGCCAGCAGCTTGCCCGGGACAGGGGAGACCCAGTACTTC. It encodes CASSLPGTGETQYF.